The 17 T cell receptor beta chains below were found in one sample sequenced in a study of blood T cell repertoires in COVID-19. Method: immunoSEQ multiplex PCR; TCRdb's copy keeps in-frame clones and lacks some. The sample records about 98,000 clones, more than 65% being singletons. The sequenced material came from peripheral blood. Receptors were obtained from a woman of 80 years or more with acute or convalescent COVID-19.

This chain links TRBV28 with TRBJ1-2; D ambiguous. The germline V gene encodes CDR1 MDHEN and CDR2 SYDVKM. This CDR3 has 12 amino acids. V lost 6 bases and J lost 7, with 12 bases in between. CDR3 bases: TGTGCCAGCAGACCCACTTGGGCTGGCTACACCTTC. Translating gives CASRPTWAGYTF.

The chain is built from TRBV18 and TRBJ2-7; TRBD2 is a possible D gene (6 bases). V was trimmed by 3 bases and J by 6 bases, leaving 9 bases between them. The CDR3 runs 12 residues. Germline lookup yields CDR1 KGHSH and CDR2 LQKENI. CDR3 sequence reads: CASSPDGGEQYV. The CDR3 nucleotides read TGTGCCAGCTCACCGGACGGGGGCGAGCAGTACGTC.

V and J are TRBV7-9 and TRBJ1-4, with D hard to call. The CDR3 runs to 13 residues. V was shortened by 4 bases and J by 4 bases, with 7 bases between the two germline ends. Per germline, CDR1 SEHNR and CDR2 FQNEAQ (reference sequence). Here the CDR3 reads CASSSGFNEKLFF. The DNA of the CDR3 is TGTGCCAGCAGCTCGGGATTTAATGAAAAACTGTTTTTT.

The chain recombines TRBV7-2 with TRBJ2-6; D might be TRBD1 (6 bases). The CDR3 has 15 residues. CDR1 is SGHTA and CDR2 is FQGNSA in the germline V gene. With 4 bases removed from V and 2 bases from J, the gap between germline ends came to 9 bases. The CDR3 region has the DNA TGTGCCAGCAGCTCAGGGGTCGCTGGGGCCAACGTCCTGACTTTC. Translating it yields CASSSGVAGANVLTF.

The chain combines TRBV28 with TRBJ2-7, with TRBD1 identical over 7 bases. After removal of 7 bases from V and 6 bases from J, the junction contained 15 bases not matched to a gene. The CDR3 covers 15 residues. CDR1 is MDHEN, CDR2 SYDVKM, per germline. The CDR3 spells CASKAPDRRLSEQYF. The CDR3 nucleotides read TGTGCCAGCAAAGCCCCGGACAGGCGGCTGTCCGAGCAGTACTTC.

The V and J genes are TRBV29-1 and TRBJ2-5, with D perhaps TRBD2 (5 bases). Germline CDR1 SQVTM, CDR2 ANQGSEA. There are 13 residues in the CDR3. Trimming stripped 5 bases from V and 0 bases from J, with 10 bases between. CDR3 bases: TGCAGCGTTAATTTCGGGAACCAAGAGACCCAGTACTTC. This sequence encodes CSVNFGNQETQYF.

The V call is TRBV7-6, the J call TRBJ2-3; a possible D gene is TRBD1 (5 bases). The CDR3 loop spans 15 amino acids. The V gene's germline CDR1 is SGHVS and CDR2 FNYEAQ. The germline V and J ends were trimmed by 1 base and 2 bases, with 10 bases remaining between them. The CDR3 DNA sequence: TGTGCCAGCAGCTTAGAGGTCAGGGACACAGATACGCAGTATTTT. Translation: CASSLEVRDTDTQYF.

In its sample, this clone was seen once. Relative to the germline gene, one junction end is altered; a read error may explain this. The chain links TRBV18 to TRBJ2-7, with D tentatively TRBD2 (5 bases). Germline V lookup: CDR1 KGHSH, CDR2 LQKENI. The CDR3 has 12 amino acids. Written as DNA, the CDR3 is TGTGCCAGCTCAGGTACTGACTACCAGCAGTACTTC. Translation: CASSGTDYQQYF.

In its sample, this clone was seen a few times. The chain combines TRBV28 with TRBJ1-5, with D perhaps matching TRBD1 (5 bases). Trimming pared 1 base from V and 5 bases from J, leaving 12 bases between. This CDR3 contains 15 residues. Per the germline V gene, CDR1 is MDHEN and CDR2 is SYDVKM. Here the CDR3 DNA reads TGTGCCAGCAGTTTATTTGGGGGGGACGATCAGCCCCAGCATTTT. Amino acids: CASSLFGGDDQPQHF.

The chain recombines TRBV2 with TRBJ2-3, with 8 bases identical to TRBD2. With 4 bases clipped from V and 3 bases from J, the junction kept 9 bases outside the gene matches. CDR1 and CDR2 from the germline V gene are SNHLY and FYNNEI. The CDR3 is 16 residues long. CDR3 in DNA: TGTGCCAGCAGTGCGGACGGGGGGGCCGTAACAGATACGCAGTATTTT. Protein: CASSADGGAVTDTQYF. The whole variable domain, filled in from reference TRBV2 and TRBJ2-3, reads EPEVTQTPSHQVTQMGQEVILRCVPISNHLYFYWYRQILGQKVEFLVSFYNNEISEKSEIFDDQFSVERPDGSNFTLKIRSTKLEDSAMYFCASSADGGAVTDTQYFGPGTRLTVL.

This chain joins TRBV6-6 and TRBJ1-5, with a weak D call TRBD1 (5 bases). Germline CDR1 and CDR2: MNHNY and SVGAGI (reference sequence). With 6 bases removed from V and 3 bases from J, the gap between germline ends came to 9 bases. CDR3 length: 13 residues. In DNA form, the CDR3 reads TGTGCCAGCAGCCAGGGTAACAATCAGCCCCAGCATTTT. This encodes CASSQGNNQPQHF.

The genes are TRBV6-2 or TRBV6-3 and TRBJ1-5; TRBD1 agrees at 7 bases. Germline V CDR1 and CDR2: MNHEY, SVGEGT. CDR3 size: 15 residues. V lost 6 bases to trimming and J lost 5 bases; unmatched junction nucleotides: 10. CDR3 sequence: CASRPSDRPDQPQHF. The CDR3 bases are TGTGCCAGCAGACCTTCGGACAGGCCAGATCAGCCCCAGCATTTT.

CDR3 bases: TGTGCCAGCAGTATATTCCGGGACAGGGTAGAGGCAGCTTTCTTT. Protein sequence: CASSIFRDRVEAAFF. The chain combines TRBV28 with TRBJ1-1, with TRBD1 matching over 9 bases. J lost 10 bases, V lost 5 bases, and 14 bases had no gene match. Germline values: CDR1 MDHEN, CDR2 SYDVKM. The CDR3 loop spans 15 amino acids.

This clone was seen a few times. The CDR3 sequence is CASTRQGTNYGYTF. CDR3 coding DNA: TGTGCCAGCACTCGACAGGGGACTAACTATGGCTACACCTTC. This chain links TRBV6-5 with TRBJ1-2; the match to TRBD1 covers 8 bases. This CDR3 is built from 14 residues. Germline CDR1 is MNHEY and CDR2 is SVGAGI. V lost 7 bases to trimming and J lost 0 bases; unmatched junction nucleotides: 4.

The chain links TRBV14 to TRBJ1-4, with a weak D call TRBD1 (5 bases). CDR3 length: 15 residues. The V gene's germline CDR1 is SGHDN and CDR2 FVKESK. Trimming pared 4 bases from V and 3 bases from J, leaving 12 bases between. The CDR3 sequence: CASSPARQPNEKLFF. The CDR3 region has the DNA TGTGCCAGCAGCCCGGCCCGACAGCCTAATGAAAAACTGTTTTTT. Together with reference TRBV14 and TRBJ1-4, the CDR3 gives the full variable domain: EAGVTQFPSHSVIEKGQTVTLRCDPISGHDNLYWYRRVMGKEIKFLLHFVKESKQDESGMPNNRFLAERTGGTYSTLKVQPAELEDSGVYFCASSPARQPNEKLFFGSGTQLSVL.

The chain joins TRBV4-2 to TRBJ1-5; 8 bases map to TRBD1. The CDR3 length is 16 residues. The germline gives CDR1 LGHNA, CDR2 YNFKEQ. V was pared by 3 bases and J by 5 bases, with 9 bases of the junction left unmatched. The chain's CDR3 is CASSQQGQGKDQPQHF. Written as DNA, the CDR3 is TGTGCCAGCAGCCAGCAAGGACAGGGAAAGGATCAGCCCCAGCATTTT.

The genes are TRBV6-5 and TRBJ1-6; D is unresolved. This CDR3 region has 13 residues. V was clipped by 6 bases and J by 5 bases, with 8 bases between them. Germline CDR1 is MNHEY and CDR2 is SVGAGI. The CDR3 DNA reads TGTGCCAGCAGCAACAGAGATAATTCACCCCTCCACTTT. Translating it yields CASSNRDNSPLHF.